The 30 T cell receptor beta chains presented below share a single source sample, sequenced in a study of shared clonotypes between healthy human individuals. Only in-frame clones appear in the TCRdb table, and some are missing; sequencing was by immunoSEQ multiplex PCR. The repertoire has about 2 million clones, 85% to 95% of them found once; the top ten carry roughly 0.13%. What was sequenced was naive CD4+ T cells sorted from blood. Subset specified: CD45RA+ positively selected. The receptors were gathered from a young man in good health.

This chain connects TRBV7-8 to TRBJ2-2, with TRBD1 matching 10 bases. CDR1 and CDR2 from the germline V gene are SGHVS and FQNEAQ. V dropped 5 bases and J dropped 2; count of bases not matched to a gene: 5. The CDR3 runs to 16 residues. Written as DNA, the CDR3 is TGTGCCAGCAGCCCCCGACAGGGGGCTAACACCGGGGAGCTGTTTTTT. Its translation: CASSPRQGANTGELFF.

V and J are TRBV5-4 and TRBJ2-3, with TRBD1 identical over 7 bases. There are 15 residues in the CDR3. In germline, CDR1 is SGHNT, CDR2 YYREEE (reference sequence). The J segment lost 0 bases and the V segment lost 4 bases, leaving 5 bases of the junction unmatched. The CDR3, as DNA: TGTGCCAGCAGCGGGGGACAGACAAGCACAGATACGCAGTATTTT. Its protein is CASSGGQTSTDTQYF.

The rearrangement links TRBV10-3 to TRBJ2-7; 11 bases are a match to TRBD1. Germline values: CDR1 ENHRY, CDR2 SYGVKD. The CDR3 is 14 residues long. The junction had 4 bases not matched to a gene; V was cut back by 2 bases and J by 7 bases. The CDR3 here is CAISEVGQGDEQYF. CDR3 coding DNA: TGTGCCATCAGTGAGGTGGGACAGGGGGATGAGCAGTACTTC.

The V gene is TRBV5-1, the J gene TRBJ1-1; the match to TRBD1 covers 9 bases. Germline loops: CDR1 SGHRS, CDR2 YFSETQ. CDR3 length: 17 residues. V shed 4 bases, J shed 0 bases, and the junction held 10 bases outside the gene matches. CDR3: CASSRGTGSLVNTEAFF. CDR3 coding DNA: TGCGCCAGCAGCCGGGGGACAGGGAGTCTCGTGAACACTGAAGCTTTCTTT.

The J gene is TRBJ2-1, the V gene TRBV5-4, with D unclear. Germline V gene lookup returns CDR1 SGHNT and CDR2 YYREEE (reference sequence). This CDR3 contains 13 residues. V gave up 3 bases and J gave up 4 bases, with 8 bases separating them. The CDR3: CASSSLNYNEQFF. In nucleotides, the CDR3 is TGTGCCAGCAGCTCGCTTAATTACAATGAGCAGTTCTTC.

The chain has TRBV7-9 and TRBJ2-5; D might be TRBD2 (6 bases). The CDR3 loop spans 13 amino acids. Germline V gene sequence: CDR1 SEHNR, CDR2 FQNEAQ (reference sequence). Trimming stripped 1 base from V and 7 bases from J, with 10 bases between. The CDR3 DNA follows: TGTGCCAGCAGCTTAGATAACGGGGGGACCCAGTACTTC. Protein product: CASSLDNGGTQYF.

J is TRBJ2-6 and V is TRBV28; TRBD1 might be the D (6 bases). This CDR3 is built from 15 residues. Looked up from germline, CDR1 is MDHEN and CDR2 is SYDVKM. Trimming left V 8 bases short and J 4 bases short, with 15 bases between. The CDR3 loop is CASRTALLGANVLTF. In DNA, the CDR3 is TGTGCCAGCCGGACAGCCCTGCTAGGGGCCAACGTCCTGACTTTC.

The chain has TRBV29-1 and TRBJ1-1, with D possibly matching TRBD1 (5 bases). Germline V gives CDR1 SQVTM, CDR2 ANQGSEA. V lost 6 bases, J lost 0 bases, and 29 bases lay in between. This CDR3 is 19 amino acids long. CDR3 amino acids: CSVRAGMGISRAMNTEAFF. For the CDR3, the DNA is TGCAGCGTGAGGGCAGGGATGGGGATCTCGCGCGCCATGAACACTGAAGCTTTCTTT.

This sequence joins TRBV28 and TRBJ1-4; the match to TRBD1 covers 7 bases. The V gene's germline CDR1 is MDHEN and CDR2 SYDVKM. The CDR3 sequence is 14 residues long. Losses at the gene ends were 11 bases for V and 3 bases for J; bases not matched to a gene: 9. CDR3 nucleotide sequence: TGTGCCGGTGGAGCCGGGACAGCTAATGAAAAACTGTTTTTT. Its translation: CAGGAGTANEKLFF.

This chain connects TRBV2 to TRBJ1-2; D gene unclear. Per germline, CDR1 SNHLY and CDR2 FYNNEI. Trimming removed 4 bases at V and 0 bases at J, with 12 bases between. The CDR3 covers 15 residues. For the CDR3, the DNA is TGTGCCAGCAGTGCCGATGCTCGGGCTAACTATGGCTACACCTTC. Encoded protein: CASSADARANYGYTF.

CDR3 sequence: CASSESSGRANNEQFF. The CDR3 bases are TGCGCCAGCAGTGAGTCTAGCGGGAGGGCCAACAATGAGCAGTTCTTC. The chain uses TRBV10-1 and TRBJ2-1; 11 positions match TRBD2. Germline V gives CDR1 WNHNN, CDR2 SYGVQD (reference sequence). Trimming at V came to 0 bases and at J to 5 bases, leaving 3 bases not matched to a gene. The CDR3 is made up of 16 amino acids.

The chain carries TRBV4-1 and TRBJ2-7; TRBD1 agrees at 8 bases. CDR3 length: 15 residues. V gave up 5 bases and J gave up 0 bases; unmatched junction bases: 6. Germline assignment: CDR1 MGHRA and CDR2 YSYEKL. The CDR3 bases are TGCGCCAGCAGCGAGGGACAGGCGAGCTCCTACGAGCAGTACTTC. Its protein is CASSEGQASSYEQYF.

This clone came up once. The gene calls are TRBV2 and TRBJ2-7; D not resolved. The germline V and J ends were trimmed by 4 bases and 12 bases, with 19 bases remaining between them. CDR3 length equals 13 residues. CDR1 is SNHLY and CDR2 is FYNNEI in the germline V gene. CDR3: CASSAETQGFRYF. CDR3 DNA: TGTGCCAGCAGTGCCGAGACGCAAGGGTTTCGGTACTTC.

The V and J genes are TRBV11-3 and TRBJ2-3; 7 bases map to TRBD2. This CDR3 contains 17 residues. Losses at the gene ends were 1 base for V and 4 bases for J; bases not matched to a gene: 11. Germline V gene lookup returns CDR1 SGHNT and CDR2 YENEEA. CDR3 sequence: CASSLVVAGVGPDTQYF. The CDR3 DNA follows: TGTGCCAGCAGCTTAGTGGTCGCGGGAGTTGGGCCAGATACGCAGTATTTT. The full variable domain, in which reference TRBV11-3 and TRBJ2-3 provide the parts outside the CDR3, is EAGVVQSPRYKIIEKKQPVAFWCNPISGHNTLYWYLQNLGQGPELLIRYENEEAVDDSQLPKDRFSAERLKGVDSTLKIQPAELGDSAVYLCASSLVVAGVGPDTQYFGPGTRLTVL.

This chain uses TRBV6-6 with TRBJ1-1; 7 bases agree with TRBD1. J was trimmed by 1 base and V by 6 bases; bases with no gene match: 5. The CDR3 spans 14 residues. Germline V gene sequence: CDR1 MNHNY, CDR2 SVGAGI (reference sequence). The CDR3 loop is CASRGDRANTEAFF. CDR3 DNA: TGTGCCAGCAGGGGAGACAGGGCGAACACTGAAGCTTTCTTT.

The chain recombines TRBV28 with TRBJ1-4; maybe TRBD1 (6 bases). Germline CDR1 MDHEN, CDR2 SYDVKM. The V end lost 6 bases, the J end lost 9 bases, and 20 bases lay between the germline ends. The CDR3 totals 15 residues. Written as DNA, the CDR3 is TGTGCCAGCAGATTAAGGGGGGGGATAATGCAAAAACTGTTTTTT. Amino acid sequence: CASRLRGGIMQKLFF.

The chain employs TRBV10-3 and TRBJ1-6; 8 nucleotides align to TRBD1. In germline, CDR1 is ENHRY, CDR2 SYGVKD. The CDR3 spans 15 residues. J was trimmed by 6 bases and V by 11 bases; bases with no gene match: 12. In DNA, the CDR3 is TGTGCCGGGCGACAGGGGCAGCTTTCTAATTCACCCCTCCACTTT. Its protein product is CAGRQGQLSNSPLHF.

The V call is TRBV12-5, the J call TRBJ2-7, with D tentatively TRBD2 (6 bases). Germline lookup yields CDR1 LGHNT and CDR2 FRNRAP. V lost 1 base and J 2 bases, leaving 6 bases between the germline ends. The CDR3 has 13 residues. As DNA, the CDR3 is TGTGCTAGTGGTTTGGGGGAGGCCTACGAGCAGTACTTC. This codes for CASGLGEAYEQYF.

This clone has only a few counts. The chain recombines TRBV5-1 with TRBJ2-1; 12 bases fit TRBD2. Trimming cost V 3 bases and J 1 base; bases outside gene matches: 8. Germline V gene lookup returns CDR1 SGHRS and CDR2 YFSETQ. CDR3 size: 18 residues. CDR3 protein: CASSSGPSGRESYNEQFF. The CDR3 coding sequence is TGCGCCAGCAGCTCCGGACCTAGCGGGAGGGAATCCTACAATGAGCAGTTCTTC.

Note on this clone: Other DNA variants within this sample encode the same CDR3. The chain is built from TRBV7-6 and TRBJ2-5, with 7 positions matching TRBD1. V lost 4 bases to trimming and J lost 5 bases; unmatched junction nucleotides: 7. The CDR3 is 14 amino acids. Germline loops: CDR1 SGHVS, CDR2 FNYEAQ. DNA for the CDR3: TGTGCCAGCAGCTCGACAGGGAAAGGGGAGACCCAGTACTTC. Protein product: CASSSTGKGETQYF. Supplemented by reference TRBV7-6 and TRBJ2-5, the full variable domain reads GAGVSQSPRYKVTKRGQDVALRCDPISGHVSLYWYRQALGQGPEFLTYFNYEAQQDKSGLPNDRFSAERPEGSISTLTIQRTEQRDSAMYRCASSSTGKGETQYFGPGTRLLVL.

The rearrangement links TRBV18 to TRBJ2-5; D is possibly TRBD1 or TRBD2 (7 bases each). Between the trimmed V and J ends, which lost 6 bases and 6 bases, there was a span of 17 bases. From germline, CDR1 is KGHSH and CDR2 LQKENI. The CDR3 covers 14 residues. The CDR3 is CASSPGGDPKTQYF. The CDR3 DNA is TGTGCCAGCTCCCCAGGGGGGGACCCAAAGACCCAGTACTTC.

This chain links TRBV2 with TRBJ1-2, with 7 positions matching TRBD1. Unmatched junction bases numbered 5, after V lost 7 bases and J lost 3 bases. Germline values: CDR1 SNHLY, CDR2 FYNNEI. This CDR3 has 13 residues. The CDR3 protein is CASKLGGDYGYTF. CDR3 DNA sequence: TGTGCCAGCAAGCTAGGGGGCGACTATGGCTACACCTTC.

The chain employs TRBV19 and TRBJ1-1, with D unresolved. Trimming took 0 bases from V and 1 from J, leaving 9 bases between them. The germline gives CDR1 LNHDA, CDR2 SQIVND (reference sequence). There are 15 residues in the CDR3. The CDR3 coding sequence is TGTGCCAGTAGTATAGATCTGTTCAGGAACACTGAAGCTTTCTTT. Translating it yields CASSIDLFRNTEAFF.

The rearrangement links TRBV6-5 to TRBJ2-5; D may match TRBD1 or TRBD2 (5 bases each). V was cut by 4 bases and J by 2 bases, with 14 bases left in between. This CDR3 comprises 15 residues. CDR1 is MNHEY and CDR2 is SVGAGI in the germline V gene. The CDR3 reads CASSLRLGTQETQYF. The CDR3 region has the DNA TGTGCCAGCAGTTTAAGGCTCGGGACGCAAGAGACCCAGTACTTC.

The V call is TRBV9, the J call TRBJ1-6, with 9 bases that match TRBD1. Germline V CDR1 and CDR2: SGDLS, YYNGEE. The V gene end was trimmed by 0 bases and the J gene end by 9 bases; junction bases not matched to a gene: 1. The length of the CDR3 is 14 residues. CDR3 residues: CASSVADRGSPLHF. CDR3 sequence (DNA): TGTGCCAGCAGCGTAGCGGACAGGGGTTCACCCCTCCACTTT. Combining the CDR3 with reference TRBV9 and TRBJ1-6 gives the whole variable domain DSGVTQTPKHLITATGQRVTLRCSPRSGDLSVYWYQQSLDQGLQFLIQYYNGEERAKGNILERFSAQQFPDLHSELNLSSLELGDSALYFCASSVADRGSPLHFGNGTRLTVT.

The V call is TRBV2, the J call TRBJ2-7, with TRBD2 identical over 10 bases. The CDR3 consists of 15 residues. Germline CDR1 reads SNHLY; CDR2 reads FYNNEI. V shed 3 bases, J shed 6 bases, and the junction held 8 bases outside the gene matches. The DNA of the CDR3 is TGTGCCAGCAGTGATTCGGTAGCTAGCGGGGGCGAGCAGTACTTC. Amino acids: CASSDSVASGGEQYF.

Concerning this clone: Other DNA sequences of this sample code for an identical CDR3. The V call is TRBV30, the J call TRBJ1-2, with no clear D. Trimming removed 2 bases at V and 5 bases at J, with 6 bases between. The CDR3 has 11 residues. CDR1 is GTSNPN, CDR2 SVGIG, per germline (reference sequence). The CDR3 sequence is CAWSINYGYTF. CDR3 DNA: TGTGCCTGGAGTATTAATTATGGCTACACCTTC. Complete variable domain (other parts from reference TRBV30 and TRBJ1-2): SQTIHQWPATLVQPVGSPLSLECTVEGTSNPNLYWYRQAAGRGLQLLFYSVGIGQISSEVPQNLSASRPQDRQFILSSKKLLLSDSGFYLCAWSINYGYTFGSGTRLTVV.

As to this clone: Other DNA sequences in the sample encode the same CDR3. The gene calls are TRBV6-1 and TRBJ1-6, with a weak D call TRBD1 (5 bases). CDR3 length: 14 amino acids. V was trimmed by 3 bases and J by 10 bases, leaving 13 bases between them. CDR1 is MNHNS, CDR2 SASEGT, per germline. CDR3 sequence: CASSDPGLSSPLHF. CDR3 DNA: TGTGCCAGCAGTGACCCAGGGCTAAGCTCACCCCTCCACTTT.

In this sample, this clone turned up once. This sequence joins TRBV19 and TRBJ2-1; D not resolved. V lost 3 bases and J lost 1, with 10 bases in between. Germline assignment: CDR1 LNHDA and CDR2 SQIVND (reference sequence). This CDR3 comprises 15 residues. CDR3 region: CASSISVASYNEQFF. CDR3 DNA: TGTGCCAGTAGTATCTCTGTAGCATCCTACAATGAGCAGTTCTTC.

The V and J genes are TRBV30 and TRBJ1-5; the match to TRBD1 covers 8 bases. Unmatched junction bases numbered 4, after V lost 3 bases and J lost 6 bases. CDR3 length: 13 amino acids. CDR1 is GTSNPN, CDR2 SVGIG, per germline (reference sequence). For the CDR3, the DNA is TGTGCCTGGAGCCAGGGGGCGATTCAGCCCCAGCATTTT. Protein sequence: CAWSQGAIQPQHF. The variable domain in full, with the rest retrieved from reference TRBV30 and TRBJ1-5, is SQTIHQWPATLVQPVGSPLSLECTVEGTSNPNLYWYRQAAGRGLQLLFYSVGIGQISSEVPQNLSASRPQDRQFILSSKKLLLSDSGFYLCAWSQGAIQPQHFGDGTRLSIL.